This T cell receptor beta chain stems from a study of cytomegalovirus exposure and HLA in healthy donors. Study-wide points: When analyzed later, a missense DCLRE1C variant was found to be linked to TCR beta V- and J-gene trimming. Within a later analysis, the majority of CMV-associated TCR beta chains appeared HLA-restricted. CMV serostatus stood as the only immune exposure information on hand.

Trimming took 4 bases from V and 8 from J, leaving 15 bases between them. The germline CDR1 and CDR2 sequences are SNHLY and FYNNEI. This CDR3 has 14 residues. The PCR made use of 60 Vbeta and 13 Jbeta primers. Using immunoSEQ multiplex PCR, the repertoire was profiled, and TCRdb retains in-frame clones only, with some absent. The sample records around 200,000 clones, roughly 90% being singletons. Comment on this clone: Its antigen is undetermined.

Though nominally healthy at sampling, donors likely had unrecorded immune exposures. The chain carries TRBV2 and TRBJ1-5; D might be TRBD1 (5 bases). The sequence derives from a woman aged 25 to 39 in good health and CMV-seronegative. Sequencing was done on a sample of PBMCs. The CDR3 nucleotides are TGTGCCAGCAGTGTGACAGACTTTAACGAGCCCCAGCATTTT. Amino acid sequence: CASSVTDFNEPQHF.